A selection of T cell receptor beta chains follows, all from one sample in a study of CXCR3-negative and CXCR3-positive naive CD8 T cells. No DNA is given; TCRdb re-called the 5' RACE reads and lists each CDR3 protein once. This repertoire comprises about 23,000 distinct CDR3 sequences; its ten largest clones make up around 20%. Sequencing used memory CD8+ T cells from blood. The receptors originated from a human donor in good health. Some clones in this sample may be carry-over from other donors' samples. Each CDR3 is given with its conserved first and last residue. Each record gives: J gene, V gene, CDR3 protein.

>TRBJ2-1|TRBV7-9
CASSIGTSTYNEQFF
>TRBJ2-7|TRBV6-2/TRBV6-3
CASVHGQGEQYF
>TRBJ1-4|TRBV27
CASSLLRDRGEKLFF
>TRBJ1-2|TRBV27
CASSFGQGANYGYTF
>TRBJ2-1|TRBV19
CASGPGNNEQFF
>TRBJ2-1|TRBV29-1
CSVEDPGSNWDEQFF
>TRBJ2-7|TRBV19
CASSWDSPYEQYF
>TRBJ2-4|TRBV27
CASSGGRGAHF
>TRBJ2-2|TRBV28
CASSWIWGYSTGELFF
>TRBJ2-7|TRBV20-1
CSARDYGGLGLSYEQYF
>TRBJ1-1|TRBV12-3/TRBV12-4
CASSFQGGNTEAFF
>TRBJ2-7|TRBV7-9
CASSPTVLGGIEQYF
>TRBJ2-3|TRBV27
CASSLVPGNTDTQYF